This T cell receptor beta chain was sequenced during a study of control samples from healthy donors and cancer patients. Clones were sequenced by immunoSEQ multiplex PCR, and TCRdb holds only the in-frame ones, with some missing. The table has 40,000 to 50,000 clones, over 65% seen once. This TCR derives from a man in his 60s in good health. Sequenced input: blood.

Here the CDR3 reads CATSRVYYEQYF. The CDR3 DNA follows: TGTGCCACCAGCAGAGTGTACTACGAGCAGTACTTC. The chain employs TRBV15 and TRBJ2-7; D ambiguous. The CDR3 covers 12 residues. The germline V gene encodes CDR1 LNHNV and CDR2 YYDKDF (reference sequence). With 1 base removed from V and 3 bases from J, the gap between germline ends came to 4 bases.